This TCR beta chain was recorded in a study of cytomegalovirus exposure and HLA in healthy donors. Overall study results and limits: Accurate predictions that matched the HLA-A and HLA-B alleles of most subjects were reportedly made from TCR beta sequences. In a later analysis, parvovirus B19, influenza, CMV and Epstein-Barr virus appeared linked to several top co-occurrence clusters. Investigators reported 150 to 200 TCR beta chains as tied to cytomegalovirus. Earlier results showed most TCR beta V segments being productive about 90% or about 30% of the time.

In regard to this clone: Its matching antigen is unknown.

PCR employed 60 Vbeta and 13 Jbeta primers. Only in-frame clones appear in the TCRdb table, and some are missing; sequencing was by immunoSEQ multiplex PCR. The profile shows about 95,000 clones, around three quarters of them singletons. Input material: PBMCs. The receptor comes from a young man in good health and CMV-seropositive.

CDR3 sequence (DNA): TGTGCCAGCAGTGTACGCAGGAACACAGATACGCAGTATTTT. This codes for CASSVRRNTDTQYF. This chain connects TRBV2 to TRBJ2-3; D unclear. Trimming removed 4 bases at V and 2 bases at J, with 10 bases between. The CDR3 extends over 14 amino acids. The germline CDR1 and CDR2 sequences are SNHLY and FYNNEI.